A selection of T cell receptor beta chains follows, all from one sample in a study of response to subunit inactivated influenza vaccine. TCRdb processed the RT-PCR reads anew with MiXCR; each CDR3 protein has one entry. Counted here are about 240,000 distinct CDR3 sequences, 10% to 15% occurring once; the ten biggest clones make up more than 7%. This sample comprised non-naive T cells sorted from PBMCs, obtained around 14 days before vaccination. These receptor sequences come from a man aged 50-59 years who received an inactivated influenza vaccine. The CDR3 runs from the conserved cysteine through the conserved F or W. Each record gives: V gene, CDR3 protein.

TRBV28,CASSPGTSGSNYNEQFF
TRBV5-1,CASSPLGQSTDTQYF
TRBV13,CASSFRLAYNEQFF
TRBV5-1,CASSLAGGGYSYNEQFF
TRBV29-1,CSVGRTSSDEQFF
TRBV11-1,CASSLVTGTSGRYEQYF
TRBV4-3,CASSQDGRAAYNEQFF
TRBV10-3,CAISLAGGRDTQYF
TRBV6-5,CASSPSPGQGNEQFF
TRBV20-1,CSARETSGANVLTF
TRBV4-1,CASSQDGYAGGGETQYF
TRBV7-8,CASSLGGISNQPQHF
TRBV12-3/TRBV12-4,CASSTDRGNSPLHF
TRBV20-1,CSASGTGGYQPRSPLHF
TRBV3-1,CASSHGGQGRGYTF
TRBV7-2,CASSTLPGIKPEAFF
TRBV20-1,CSAEPTSGSYNEQFF
TRBV7-2,CASSLQGRSNEKLFF
TRBV27,CARGRPSHPNYGYTF
TRBV5-1,CASSFLRGGGYEQYF
TRBV7-8,CANSQGQGLSNQPQHF
TRBV10-3,CASGVGANTGELFF
TRBV14,CASSHSLAVQPYEQYF
TRBV5-1,CASSLGFYGGVGYEQYF
TRBV27,CASSYLGVQRSYNEQFF
TRBV6-5,CASRYGGEHSNQPQHF
TRBV25-1,CASSEFRTADTQYF
TRBV9,CASNSGQSPGEKLFF
TRBV20-1,CSVIFSAGSYNEQFF
TRBV2,CASVIGIGSYNEQFF
TRBV19,CASTTHGTRTGTGEQFF
TRBV24-1,CATAGTSSGELFF